This T cell receptor (beta chain) was recorded in a study of shared clonotypes between healthy human individuals. For the study at large: Per donor, CD8 memory used one plate, CD8 naive used two, CD4 memory used three and CD4 naive used three. Notes on the study in general: Incompleteness in sorted-subset sequencing, despite large depth, was shown by rarefaction.

Assay execution proceeded at the deep level. Only in-frame clones appear in the TCRdb table, and some are missing; sequencing was by immunoSEQ multiplex PCR. The data contain fewer than 2.5 million clones, approximately 93% of them seen just once; the ten biggest clones take up approximately 0.35%. With regard to this clone: Its matching antigen is unknown.

The CDR3 has 14 amino acids. Trimming left V 6 bases short and J 5 bases short, with 14 bases between. Germline CDR1 reads ENHRY; CDR2 reads SYGVKD. The receptor was isolated from a man aged 18-30 years in good health. Some clones in this sample may be carry-over from other donors' samples. The chain combines TRBV10-3 with TRBJ1-5, with D tentatively TRBD1 (5 bases). Sequenced sample: naive CD4+ T cells from PBMCs. Subset here: CD45RA+ positively selected. The CDR3 region has the DNA TGTGCCATCAGCACGACAGCCACACATCAGCCCCAGCATTTT. Residues: CAISTTATHQPQHF.